This T cell receptor (beta chain) was captured in a study of T cell responses to AZD1222 COVID-19 vaccine. Study-wide findings and caveats: White British ancestry dominated among donors, who included more females, and clonal diversity was possibly underestimated. Spike-specific TCR breadth and depth went up after people got two AZD1222 doses.

In the case of this clone: Its antigen is as yet unknown.

The CDR3 consists of 18 residues. Per the germline V gene, CDR1 is LGHDT and CDR2 is YNNKEL (reference sequence). Trimming cost V 2 bases and J 3 bases; bases outside gene matches: 11. The data were produced by immunoSEQ multiplex PCR, yet TCRdb's version contains in-frame clones alone and is incomplete. The repertoire has 100,000 to 150,000 clones, less than 95% of them found once; the top ten carry 4% to 5.5%. The chain combines TRBV3-1 (or the pseudogene TRBV3-2) with TRBJ2-2; 8 nucleotides line up with TRBD1. The specimen was peripheral blood, collected on day 0 of MenACWY control vaccination. The clonotype was recovered from an adult in good health. The CDR3 coding sequence is TGTGCCAGCAGCCAATATTCTGCAGGGGGCGATCACACCGGGGAGCTGTTTTTT. This sequence encodes CASSQYSAGGDHTGELFF.